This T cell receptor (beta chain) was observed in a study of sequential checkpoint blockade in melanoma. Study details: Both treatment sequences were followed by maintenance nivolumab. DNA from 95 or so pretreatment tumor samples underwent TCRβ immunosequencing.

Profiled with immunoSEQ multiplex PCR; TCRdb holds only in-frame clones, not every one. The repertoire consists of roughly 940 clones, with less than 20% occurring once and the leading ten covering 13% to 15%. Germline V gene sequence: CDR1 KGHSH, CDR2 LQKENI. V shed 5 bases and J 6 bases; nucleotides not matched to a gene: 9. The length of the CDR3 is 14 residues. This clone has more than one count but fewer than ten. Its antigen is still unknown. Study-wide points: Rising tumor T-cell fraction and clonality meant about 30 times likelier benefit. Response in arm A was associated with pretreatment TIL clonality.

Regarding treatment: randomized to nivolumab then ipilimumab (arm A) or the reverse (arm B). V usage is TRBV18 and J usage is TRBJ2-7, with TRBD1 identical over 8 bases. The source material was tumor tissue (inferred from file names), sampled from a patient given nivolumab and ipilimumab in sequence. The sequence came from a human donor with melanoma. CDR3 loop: CASSATGASSEQYF. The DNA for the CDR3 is TGTGCCAGCTCAGCGACAGGGGCTTCAAGCGAGCAGTACTTC.